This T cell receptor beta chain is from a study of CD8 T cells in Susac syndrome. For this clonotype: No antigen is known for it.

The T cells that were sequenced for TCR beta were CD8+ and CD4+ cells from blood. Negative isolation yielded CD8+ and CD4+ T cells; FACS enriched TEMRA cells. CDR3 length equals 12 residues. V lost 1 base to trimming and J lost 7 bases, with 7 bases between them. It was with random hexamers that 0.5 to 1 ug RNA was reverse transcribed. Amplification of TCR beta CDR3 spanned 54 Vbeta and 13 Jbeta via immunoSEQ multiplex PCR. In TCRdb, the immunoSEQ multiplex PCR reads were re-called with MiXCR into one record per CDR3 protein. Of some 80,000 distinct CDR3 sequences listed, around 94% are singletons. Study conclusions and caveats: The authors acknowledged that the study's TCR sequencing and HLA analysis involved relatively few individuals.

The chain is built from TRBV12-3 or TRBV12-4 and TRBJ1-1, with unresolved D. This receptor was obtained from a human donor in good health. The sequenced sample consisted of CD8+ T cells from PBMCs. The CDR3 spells CASSLGRIEAFF. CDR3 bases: TGTGCCAGCAGTTTAGGAAGGATTGAAGCTTTCTTT.